Listed below are T cell receptor beta chains from one sample, sequenced in a study of blood T cell repertoires in COVID-19. Assay: immunoSEQ multiplex PCR; the TCRdb copy retains only in-frame clones and omits some. This sample has about 140,000 clones, with around nine tenths found just once. The sequenced material came from peripheral blood. The receptors originated from a man between 50 and 59 years old with active or convalescent COVID-19. CDR3s leave out the opening cysteine and the closing phenylalanine or tryptophan. The size entry is marked missing in some rows and otherwise reads once, few, many or a size class.

TRBV2 NA ASSGTALYGYT
TRBV19 NA ASSTTSGSRETQY
TRBV5-1 NA ASSLAGYQETQY
TRBV20-1 NA SATGAGGYT
TRBV11-3 NA ASSLGRWTEAF
TRBV6-1 NA ASSELGAAGGYT
TRBV19 NA ASKRTDYGYT
TRBV27 NA ASSLSRETANVLT
TRBV9 NA ASSARGFTGNTIY
TRBV5-1 NA ASSWDFTSTDTQY
TRBV10-2 NA ASERVGTDTQY
TRBV19 NA ASSRRVWETQY
TRBV5-1 NA ASSLAWAGKRPEAF
TRBV5-5 NA ASSWGQGRTEAF
TRBV12-3/TRBV12-4 few ASSPAPISPQH
TRBV30 once AWSVLWGDNSPLH
TRBV7-8 NA ASSPDRGRTRAEAF
TRBV7-9 NA ASSLIGGGVDEQF
TRBV3-1/TRBV3-2 NA ASSLSESRYEQF
TRBV4-3 NA ASSQDRGVQAF
TRBV27 NA ASSPLAGVNNEQF
TRBV5-8 NA ASSLDRGNQPQH
TRBV7-2 NA ASSLGEGPYEQY